Given below is one T cell receptor (beta chain) in context. The data originate from a study of blood T cell repertoires in COVID-19. Overall study context: Italy, Spain and the United States were the sources of the convalescent and acute COVID-19 samples. From T cells, B-cell-depleted T cells, or PBMCs came the material, which was cDNA or gDNA.

Original data processing: The authors estimated nucleated cell counts from reference gene primer amplification. The protocol was immunoSEQ multiplex PCR, while the TCRdb copy is restricted to in-frame clones and leaves out a portion. V and J calls and clone size are those listed in that table; D and trimming were worked out from the DNA. The sample includes approximately 68,000 clones, roughly 80% of them seen just once. Germline V lookup: CDR1 SGHDT, CDR2 YYEEEE. This CDR3 is 13 amino acids long. Trimming took off 4 bases at V and 4 bases at J, with 11 bases between the two ends. This chain links TRBV5-6 with TRBJ1-2, with D unresolved. The source is a human donor in a cohort sampled during active COVID-19. Sequencing input: peripheral blood. DNA of the CDR3: TGTGCCAGCAGCGGCCGGGATGGCTATGGCTACACCTTC. It encodes CASSGRDGYGYTF.